The 30 T cell receptor beta chains presented below share a single source sample, sequenced in a study of vaccination and CD4 T cells after COVID-19. Oncomine TCR Beta short-read sequencing was applied to DNA from cultured CD4+ T cells. One entry per CDR3 protein results from TCRdb running MiXCR on the PCR reads. The sample includes fewer than 20,000 distinct CDR3 sequences, less than 80% of them seen just once. No antigen is known for these receptors. The treatment here: approximately 9-day PBMC culture with coronavirus spike peptide pools or control peptides (ViraFEST assay). The sample taken for sequencing was CD4+ T cells from blood, cultured in vitro. The receptors stem from a human donor who had recovered from COVID-19.

This chain links TRBV29-1 with TRBJ2-1, with TRBD1 as a possible D gene (6 bases). Germline-derived CDR1 and CDR2 are SQVTM and ANQGSEA. The ends were cut back, 6 bases at V and 4 bases at J, with 10 bases in the middle. The CDR3 totals 12 residues. CDR3 in DNA: TGCAGCGTGGGTCAGGGGTACAATGAGCAGTTCTTC. Its translation: CSVGQGYNEQFF.

The V gene is TRBV7-2, the J gene TRBJ1-6; unclear D gene. V dropped 2 bases and J dropped 4 bases, with 9 bases sitting between them. Looked up from germline, CDR1 is SGHTA and CDR2 is FQGNSA. CDR3 length: 15 residues. CDR3 DNA sequence: TGTGCCAGCAGCTTAACGGACCAATATAATTCACCCCTCCACTTT. This sequence encodes CASSLTDQYNSPLHF. The full variable domain, its missing parts supplied by reference TRBV7-2 and TRBJ1-6, is GAGVSQSPSNKVTEKGKDVELRCDPISGHTALYWYRQSLGQGLEFLIYFQGNSAPDKSGLPSDRFSAERTGGSVSTLTIQRTQQEDSAVYLCASSLTDQYNSPLHFGNGTRLTVT.

The J gene is TRBJ2-3, the V gene TRBV7-9; TRBD2 agrees at 11 bases. V trimming: 5 bases; J trimming: 0 bases; junction bases outside the gene matches: 7. Germline V lookup: CDR1 SEHNR, CDR2 FQNEAQ (reference sequence). The CDR3 spans 17 residues. CDR3 nucleotide sequence: TGTGCCAGCAGCCCCCGGACTAGCGGGCCTAGCACAGATACGCAGTATTTT. As protein: CASSPRTSGPSTDTQYF.

This clonotype turned up a few times. V and J are TRBV18 and TRBJ2-5; 8 bases are a match to TRBD1. The CDR3 is 15 residues long. Germline CDR1 is KGHSH and CDR2 is LQKENI. J lost 4 bases, V lost 3 bases, and 7 bases had no gene match. The CDR3 DNA sequence: TGTGCCAGCTCACCTATAACAGGGGGGCCAGAGACCCAGTACTTC. Translated: CASSPITGGPETQYF.

The chain links TRBV2 to TRBJ2-7; D might be TRBD2 (5 bases). V was shortened by 8 bases and J by 5 bases, with 13 bases between the two germline ends. CDR3 length: 12 residues. The germline gives CDR1 SNHLY, CDR2 FYNNEI. CDR3 amino acids: CASLRGIHEQYF. DNA for the CDR3: TGTGCCAGCCTGAGAGGGATCCACGAGCAGTACTTC.

This clonotype has more than one count but fewer than ten. The V call is TRBV20-1, the J call TRBJ2-2; D is perhaps TRBD1 (5 bases). The germline CDR1 and CDR2 sequences are DFQATT and SNEGSKA (reference sequence). V lost 4 bases to trimming and J lost 1 base, with 13 bases between them. The CDR3 is 15 amino acids. The CDR3 spells CSAKTSQGNTGELFF. As DNA, the CDR3 is TGCAGTGCTAAGACTTCTCAGGGGAACACCGGGGAGCTGTTTTTT.

This chain joins TRBV6-1 and TRBJ1-5; weak D call: TRBD1 (6 bases). In germline, CDR1 is MNHNS, CDR2 SASEGT. The V and J ends lost 6 bases and 7 bases respectively, with 16 bases between them. The CDR3 has 14 amino acids. The chain's CDR3 is CASRRFTRGQPQHF. The CDR3 nucleotides read TGTGCCAGCAGACGGTTTACAAGGGGGCAGCCCCAGCATTTT.

V gene TRBV5-1 combines with J gene TRBJ1-2; D uncertain. The V gene's germline CDR1 is SGHRS and CDR2 YFSETQ. The V end was cut by 0 bases, the J end by 6 bases, with 12 bases between. The CDR3 runs to 14 residues. The CDR3 is CASSLAEGMDGYTF. CDR3 DNA sequence: TGCGCCAGCAGCTTGGCAGAGGGAATGGATGGCTACACCTTC.

The V and J genes are TRBV5-1 and TRBJ2-1, with TRBD2 identical over 9 bases. With 0 bases clipped from V and 4 bases from J, the junction kept 2 bases outside the gene matches. The germline gives CDR1 SGHRS, CDR2 YFSETQ. The CDR3 spans 15 residues. In DNA, the CDR3 is TGCGCCAGCAGCTTGGGACTAGCGGCATACAATGAGCAGTTCTTC. Translating it yields CASSLGLAAYNEQFF.

The genes are TRBV28 and TRBJ1-5; 9 bases agree with TRBD1. V trimming: 2 bases; J trimming: 0 bases; junction bases outside the gene matches: 5. CDR3 size: 17 residues. Looked up from germline, CDR1 is MDHEN and CDR2 is SYDVKM. This CDR3 is CASSLRGQGLSNQPQHF. The DNA for the CDR3 is TGTGCCAGCAGTTTAAGGGGACAGGGCCTTAGCAATCAGCCCCAGCATTTT.

V and J are TRBV18 and TRBJ2-3; the D gene could be TRBD1 or TRBD2 (5 bases each). CDR1 and CDR2 from the germline V gene are KGHSH and LQKENI. This CDR3 comprises 15 residues. V dropped 5 bases and J dropped 2 bases, with 14 bases sitting between them. The CDR3 nucleotides read TGTGCCAGCTCAGGGACGGGGTTGTACACAGATACGCAGTATTTT. Translated, it gives CASSGTGLYTDTQYF.

This clonotype is classed as medium-sized. The chain carries TRBV6-5 and TRBJ1-5; 7 bases agree with TRBD1. With 0 bases clipped from V and 0 bases from J, the junction kept 5 bases outside the gene matches. The V gene's germline CDR1 is MNHEY and CDR2 SVGAGI. The CDR3 spans 17 residues. The CDR3 nucleotides read TGTGCCAGCAGTTACTCAGGGGGCGCAGGTAGCAATCAGCCCCAGCATTTT. Its translation: CASSYSGGAGSNQPQHF.

The rearrangement links TRBV15 to TRBJ1-2; weak D call: TRBD1 (5 bases). The CDR3 is 13 amino acids. V gave up 5 bases and J gave up 8 bases, with 15 bases separating them. Germline loops: CDR1 LNHNV, CDR2 YYDKDF (reference sequence). CDR3 DNA sequence: TGTGCCACCAGCCTTGGGACCCCCTGGGGCTACACCTTC. This encodes CATSLGTPWGYTF.

This clonotype was detected a few times. This chain uses TRBV24-1 with TRBJ1-2, with D unclear. Germline V gives CDR1 KGHDR, CDR2 SFDVKD. This CDR3 has 17 residues. V was clipped by 4 bases and J by 1 base, with 18 bases between them. The CDR3 DNA reads as TGTGCCACCAGTGACCCCAGACCGACGGACCATAACTATGGCTACACCTTC. It specifies CATSDPRPTDHNYGYTF.

The chain carries TRBV28 and TRBJ2-5, with D unclear. Germline loops: CDR1 MDHEN, CDR2 SYDVKM. Trimming removed 6 bases from V and 5 bases from J, with 19 bases in between. The CDR3 is 15 amino acids. CDR3 residues: CASREWAPVMETQYF. CDR3 nucleotide sequence: TGTGCCAGCAGGGAGTGGGCGCCGGTAATGGAGACCCAGTACTTC.

The chain carries TRBV6-2 or TRBV6-3 and TRBJ1-5; perhaps TRBD1 as D (6 bases). From germline, CDR1 is MNHEY and CDR2 SVGEGT. This CDR3 has 19 amino acids. Trimming removed 2 bases from V and 0 bases from J, with 20 bases in between. This CDR3 reads CASSYRGGTGLYSNQPQHF. CDR3 nucleotides: TGTGCCAGCAGTTACCGTGGGGGCACAGGACTCTATAGCAATCAGCCCCAGCATTTT.

CDR3 sequence: CASSYSGRTGELFF. In nucleotides, the CDR3 is TGTGCCAGCAGTTACTCGGGAAGGACCGGGGAGCTGTTTTTT. This sequence joins TRBV6-5 and TRBJ2-2, with D hard to call. Trimming pared 0 bases from V and 5 bases from J, leaving 7 bases between. Germline V CDR1 and CDR2: MNHEY, SVGAGI. There are 14 residues in the CDR3.

This sequence joins TRBV20-1 and TRBJ2-5; D is ambiguous. The V and J ends lost 1 base and 7 bases respectively, with 19 bases between them. CDR3 length: 15 amino acids. CDR1 is DFQATT and CDR2 is SNEGSKA in the germline V gene (reference sequence). CDR3 sequence (DNA): TGCAGTGCTAGAGTACCAGGCGCGGTCTCGACGACCCAGTACTTC. Translating gives CSARVPGAVSTTQYF.

V is TRBV6-1 and J is TRBJ2-5; D is possibly TRBD1 (6 bases). From germline, CDR1 is MNHNS and CDR2 SASEGT. Trimming removed 2 bases from V and 2 bases from J, with 6 bases in between. This CDR3 region has 13 residues. CDR3 amino acids: CASSETGQETQYF. The DNA for the CDR3 is TGTGCCAGCAGTGAAACAGGGCAAGAGACCCAGTACTTC.

V and J are TRBV7-2 and TRBJ2-7; 12 bases line up with TRBD2. After removal of 6 bases from V and 3 bases from J, the junction contained 6 bases not matched to a gene. This CDR3 spans 15 amino acids. Germline loops: CDR1 SGHTA, CDR2 FQGNSA. The CDR3 sequence: CASRLGLAGNYEQYF. In nucleotides, the CDR3 is TGTGCCAGCAGGTTGGGACTAGCGGGCAACTACGAGCAGTACTTC.

The chain has TRBV6-1 and TRBJ2-3; D possibly corresponds to TRBD1 (6 bases). V was cut by 4 bases and J by 11 bases, with 10 bases left in between. CDR1 and CDR2 (germline): MNHNS, SASEGT. The CDR3 loop spans 11 amino acids. Here the CDR3 DNA reads TGTGCCAGCAGTGGACAGGTGGGGCAGTATTTT. The encoded protein is CASSGQVGQYF.

The J gene is TRBJ2-7, the V gene TRBV6-1; the D gene is possibly TRBD2 (6 bases). The end of the DNA aligns better with TRBJ2-5, so the J call may be wrong. The CDR3 covers 12 residues. Germline loops: CDR1 MNHNS, CDR2 SASEGT. The CDR3 here is CASTGGKETQYF. The CDR3 DNA follows: TGTGCCAGCACCGGAGGGAAGGAGACCCAGTACTTC.

This clonotype occurred once. The chain recombines TRBV15 with TRBJ1-1, with D maybe TRBD1 (5 bases). CDR3 length: 15 residues. Trimming cost V 8 bases and J 1 base, with 17 bases left between them. Germline CDR1 reads LNHNV; CDR2 reads YYDKDF (reference sequence). The CDR3 DNA reads TGTGCCACCTCACTGGGGTTGACAGAGAACACTGAAGCTTTCTTT. Residues: CATSLGLTENTEAFF.

In this sample, this clonotype turned up a few times. Here the CDR3 DNA reads TGCAGTGCTACTCACTGGACTAGCGGGAGAGCCACTGAGCAGTTCTTC. It translates to CSATHWTSGRATEQFF. The chain couples TRBV20-1 to TRBJ2-1, with 13 bases that match TRBD2. Unmatched junction bases numbered 12, after V lost 4 bases and J lost 9 bases. The CDR3 length is 16 residues. Germline V gene data show CDR1 as DFQATT and CDR2 as SNEGSKA (reference sequence).

The chain links TRBV6-5 to TRBJ1-4; D ambiguous. V lost 0 bases and J lost 8, with 13 bases in between. Germline assignment: CDR1 MNHEY and CDR2 SVGAGI. The CDR3 spans 15 residues. The CDR3 loop is CASSYSTLIPEKLFF. CDR3 in DNA: TGTGCCAGCAGTTACTCGACCCTGATTCCGGAAAAACTGTTTTTT.

The chain joins TRBV15 to TRBJ2-3; D is unresolved. The length of the CDR3 is 15 residues. CDR1 is LNHNV and CDR2 is YYDKDF in the germline V gene (reference sequence). The V gene lost 3 bases and the J gene lost 5 bases, with 15 bases spanning the gap. In nucleotides, the CDR3 is TGTGCCACCAGCAGGTCCCGAGATCCCGGAGATACGCAGTATTTT. Its translation is CATSRSRDPGDTQYF.

This clonotype has just a few counts. The V and J genes are TRBV20-1 and TRBJ2-1, with 12 bases that match TRBD2. The CDR3 totals 12 residues. CDR1 and CDR2 (germline): DFQATT, SNEGSKA (reference sequence). V shed 6 bases, J shed 12 bases, and the junction held 6 bases outside the gene matches. The CDR3 DNA reads as TGCAGTGCCGCTACTAGCGGGAGGAGGCAGTTCTTC. It codes for CSAATSGRRQFF.

The chain links TRBV2 to TRBJ1-5; possible D gene TRBD1, 6 bases. This CDR3 region has 13 residues. Trimming pared 6 bases from V and 7 bases from J, leaving 13 bases between. Germline loops: CDR1 SNHLY, CDR2 FYNNEI. The DNA for the CDR3 is TGTGCCAGCAGCACAGGGTTTGGACAGCCCCAGCATTTT. Translating gives CASSTGFGQPQHF.

The gene calls are TRBV7-6 and TRBJ1-2, with 9 positions matching TRBD1. Trimming cost V 5 bases and J 7 bases; bases outside gene matches: 14. CDR3 size: 16 residues. Germline CDR1 and CDR2: SGHVS and FNYEAQ. CDR3 sequence: CASSPFWGTGRAGYTF. The CDR3 DNA reads TGTGCCAGCAGCCCCTTTTGGGGGACAGGGAGAGCTGGCTACACCTTC.

This clonotype occurred a few times. The J gene is TRBJ2-3, the V gene TRBV7-2; TRBD2 might be the D (6 bases). CDR1 is SGHTA, CDR2 FQGNSA, per germline. V was trimmed by 0 bases and J by 2 bases, leaving 18 bases between them. The CDR3 extends over 18 amino acids. CDR3 region: CASSLAKGWSGPTDTQYF. CDR3 sequence (DNA): TGTGCCAGCAGCTTAGCCAAAGGGTGGAGCGGGCCCACAGATACGCAGTATTTT. The variable domain in full, with the rest retrieved from reference TRBV7-2 and TRBJ2-3, is GAGVSQSPSNKVTEKGKDVELRCDPISGHTALYWYRQSLGQGLEFLIYFQGNSAPDKSGLPSDRFSAERTGGSVSTLTIQRTQQEDSAVYLCASSLAKGWSGPTDTQYFGPGTRLTVL.